The present TCR beta chain was sequenced within a study of shared clonotypes between healthy human individuals. Repertoires were generated with immunoSEQ multiplex PCR, while TCRdb's copy carries only in-frame clones and drops some. Here the sample spans more than 550,000 clones, 90% being singletons. From germline, CDR1 is SGHAT and CDR2 FQDESV (reference sequence). V was shortened by 6 bases and J by 4 bases, with 9 bases between the two germline ends. This CDR3 is built from 13 residues. The sample was memory CD8+ T cells from PBMCs. The subset was: CD45RO+ cells pooled with CCR7-negative TemRA cells. This chain joins TRBV11-1 and TRBJ2-2; D unresolved. The sequence was obtained from a man younger than 30 in good health. Some clones in this sample may be carry-over from other donors' samples. For the CDR3, the DNA is TGTGCCAGCAGGATGGGTGGCACCGGGGAGCTGTTTTTT. Its protein product is CASRMGGTGELFF.